The source of this T cell receptor beta chain is a study of T cells in tuberculosis. With respect to this clone: Antigen specificity is unknown.

At study entry, adolescents had tuberculin skin tests and IGRA screening. Findings and limits, study-wide: Active tuberculosis TCR-alpha repertoires lay closer to GMM-specific TCRs than IGRA-negative controls, suggesting clonal expansion.

Germline V gene lookup returns CDR1 SNHLY and CDR2 FYNNEI. The length of the CDR3 is 15 residues. Trimming cost V 6 bases and J 4 bases; bases outside gene matches: 7. Assay: immunoSEQ multiplex PCR; the TCRdb copy retains only in-frame clones and omits some. The table has about 20,000 clones, 75% to 90% seen once; the top ten hold roughly 15%. Specimen: PBMCs. The receptor's source is a donor aged 10 to 29 with latent tuberculosis or without tuberculosis infection. This rearrangement joins TRBV2 to TRBJ1-4; TRBD1 aligns across 8 bases. CDR3 DNA: TGTGCCAGCAGAAAGACAGGGGCCAGTAATGAAAAACTGTTTTTT. It yields the protein CASRKTGASNEKLFF.